This passage covers 18 T cell receptor beta chains from one sample sequenced in a study of vaccination effects on CD4 cells after COVID-19. Their antigens are not known. Expansion with viral peptide pools was applied to antigen-specific CD4+ T cells by the ViraFEST assay prior to sequencing. Following culture for about ten days, CD4+ T cells were isolated. It was two doses of either the BNT162b2 or mRNA-1273 vaccine that participants received. The repertoire was sequenced with immunoSEQ multiplex PCR; TCRdb's copy has only in-frame clones and lacks some. The repertoire holds tens of thousands of clones, with about 80% as singletons. This specimen was CD4+ T cells from PBMCs cultured with HCoV-229E spike peptides, taken after COVID-19 vaccination. The receptor set was obtained from a human donor who received a COVID-19 vaccine.

J is TRBJ2-3 and V is TRBV29-1; TRBD1 might be the D (6 bases). V lost 0 bases and J lost 7, with 11 bases in between. The CDR3 extends over 13 amino acids. Looked up from germline, CDR1 is SQVTM and CDR2 is ANQGSEA. The CDR3 DNA follows: TGCAGCGTTGAAGAACAGGGTGGAAATACGCAGTATTTT. It translates to CSVEEQGGNTQYF.

This clone has a handful of counts. The chain has TRBV10-2 and TRBJ2-5; 11 nucleotides agree with TRBD2. J was trimmed by 4 bases and V by 8 bases; bases with no gene match: 3. CDR3 length: 13 amino acids. The germline gives CDR1 WSHSY, CDR2 SAAADI. The CDR3 nucleotides read TGCGCCAGCCAGGGGACTAGCGGAGAGACCCAGTACTTC. Protein: CASQGTSGETQYF.

This clone was seen a few times. The chain links TRBV2 to TRBJ1-1; D call uncertain. Germline CDR1 SNHLY, CDR2 FYNNEI. The CDR3 runs 12 residues. Between the trimmed V and J ends, which lost 7 bases and 0 bases, there was a span of 6 bases. CDR3 sequence (DNA): TGTGCCAGCAAGCAGGTGAACACTGAAGCTTTCTTT. As protein: CASKQVNTEAFF.

The V and J genes are TRBV19 and TRBJ1-2; 7 bases map to TRBD1. Germline CDR1 and CDR2: LNHDA and SQIVND (reference sequence). The CDR3 is 14 amino acids. V lost 7 bases to trimming and J lost 0 bases; unmatched junction nucleotides: 5. The CDR3 loop reads CASTRTGTNYGYTF. DNA of the CDR3: TGTGCCAGTACCCGGACAGGAACTAACTATGGCTACACCTTC. Full variable domain (remainder filled in from reference TRBV19 and TRBJ1-2): DGGITQSPKYLFRKEGQNVTLSCEQNLNHDAMYWYRQDPGQGLRLIYYSQIVNDFQKGDIAEGYSVSREKKESFPLTVTSAQKNPTAFYLCASTRTGTNYGYTFGSGTRLTVV.

The CDR3 reads CASTLAGLDGYTF. The CDR3 DNA reads TGTGCCAGTACCCTCGCAGGTCTGGATGGCTACACCTTC. V gene TRBV19 combines with J gene TRBJ1-2, with no clear D. V dropped 7 bases and J dropped 6 bases, with 15 bases sitting between them. Germline V gene data show CDR1 as LNHDA and CDR2 as SQIVND (reference sequence). The CDR3 covers 13 residues. Complete variable domain (other parts from reference TRBV19 and TRBJ1-2): DGGITQSPKYLFRKEGQNVTLSCEQNLNHDAMYWYRQDPGQGLRLIYYSQIVNDFQKGDIAEGYSVSREKKESFPLTVTSAQKNPTAFYLCASTLAGLDGYTFGSGTRLTVV.

The gene calls are TRBV19 and TRBJ1-5; tentative D call: TRBD1 (5 bases). CDR1 is LNHDA, CDR2 SQIVND, per germline (reference sequence). This CDR3 is built from 13 residues. Deletions cut 7 bases from V and 4 bases from J, with 11 bases between. The CDR3 DNA follows: TGTGCCAGTAATGGACAAACTAATCAGCCCCAGCATTTT. Protein sequence: CASNGQTNQPQHF.

The chain's CDR3 is CASSPTTDKANYGYTF. In DNA, the CDR3 is TGTGCCAGCTCGCCTACGACAGACAAAGCTAACTATGGCTACACCTTC. This chain joins TRBV18 and TRBJ1-2; possibly TRBD1 for D (5 bases). Germline CDR1 is KGHSH and CDR2 is LQKENI. The CDR3 runs 16 residues. V was trimmed by 6 bases and J by 0 bases, leaving 17 bases between them.

This clone was picked up a small number of times. J is TRBJ1-4 and V is TRBV25-1, with D tentatively TRBD1 (5 bases). Germline V gives CDR1 MGHDK, CDR2 SYGVNS. Deletions cut 3 bases from V and 7 bases from J, with 12 bases between. CDR3 length equals 14 residues. The CDR3 region is CASSEEGAGEKLFF. CDR3 nucleotide sequence: TGTGCCAGCAGTGAGGAAGGGGCGGGTGAAAAACTGTTTTTT.

V and J are TRBV10-3 and TRBJ2-2; D unclear. The CDR3 sequence is 12 residues long. Germline V gene lookup returns CDR1 ENHRY and CDR2 SYGVKD. The V end lost 2 bases, the J end lost 7 bases, and 5 bases lay between the germline ends. CDR3 residues: CAISEVDGELFF. CDR3 coding DNA: TGTGCCATCAGTGAGGTAGACGGGGAGCTGTTTTTT.

The chain recombines TRBV6-6 with TRBJ2-3; a weak D match, TRBD2 (5 bases). The length of the CDR3 is 17 residues. In germline, CDR1 is MNHNY, CDR2 SVGAGI (reference sequence). The V gene lost 5 bases and the J gene lost 6 bases, with 24 bases spanning the gap. CDR3 amino acids: CASSPSRLPYLVDTQYF. The DNA for the CDR3 is TGTGCCAGCAGTCCGTCAAGACTACCCTACTTAGTGGATACGCAGTATTTT.

This clone appeared a single time. The CDR3: CASSFRQGGSNTGELFF. The DNA for the CDR3 is TGTGCCAGCAGCTTTCGGCAGGGAGGGTCGAACACCGGGGAGCTGTTTTTT. J is TRBJ2-2 and V is TRBV11-2; 7 bases match TRBD2. Germline lookup yields CDR1 SGHAT and CDR2 FQNNGV. The CDR3 contains 17 residues. The J segment lost 0 bases and the V segment lost 3 bases, leaving 7 bases of the junction unmatched. Full variable domain (outside the CDR3, taken from reference TRBV11-2 and TRBJ2-2): EAGVAQSPRYKIIEKRQSVAFWCNPISGHATLYWYQQILGQGPKLLIQFQNNGVVDDSQLPKDRFSAERLKGVDSTLKIQPAKLEDSAVYLCASSFRQGGSNTGELFFGEGSRLTVL.

This clone was picked up a small number of times. The chain combines TRBV18 with TRBJ2-1, with TRBD2 matching 8 bases. Per the germline V gene, CDR1 is KGHSH and CDR2 is LQKENI. This CDR3 spans 14 amino acids. Germline trimming cut 4 bases from V and 12 bases from J; bases unmatched to any gene: 11. The CDR3 region has the DNA TGTGCCAGCTCACGACCGAGCGGGAGCTTCGGGCAGTTCTTC. Its translation is CASSRPSGSFGQFF. The entire variable domain, with the rest obtained from reference TRBV18 and TRBJ2-1, is as follows: NAGVMQNPRHLVRRRGQEARLRCSPMKGHSHVYWYRQLPEEGLKFMVYLQKENIIDESGMPKERFSAEFPKEGPSILRIQQVVRGDSAAYFCASSRPSGSFGQFFGPGTRLTVL.

A few counts support this clone. This chain joins TRBV2 and TRBJ1-4; D uncertain. CDR1 is SNHLY, CDR2 FYNNEI, per germline. Deletions cut 0 bases from V and 5 bases from J, with 10 bases between. This CDR3 has 15 residues. As DNA, the CDR3 is TGTGCCAGCAGTGAAGCAGGGCCCACCAATGAAAAACTGTTTTTT. Its translation: CASSEAGPTNEKLFF.

This chain links TRBV2 with TRBJ2-3; 8 bases fit TRBD2. CDR1 and CDR2 from the germline V gene are SNHLY and FYNNEI. V trimming: 6 bases; J trimming: 6 bases; junction bases outside the gene matches: 11. The CDR3 has 15 amino acids. The CDR3 DNA follows: TGTGCCAGCAGCACTAGCGGATTAAGGTCGGATACGCAGTATTTT. It encodes CASSTSGLRSDTQYF.

This clone was counted between two and nine times. The chain employs TRBV18 and TRBJ2-1, with 8 bases fitting TRBD1. With V trimmed by 5 bases and J by 7 bases, 1 base remained unmatched. Germline CDR1 and CDR2: KGHSH and LQKENI. This CDR3 region has 12 residues. The DNA of the CDR3 is TGTGCCAGCTCAAGGACAGGGAATGAGCAGTTCTTC. Protein product: CASSRTGNEQFF.

J is TRBJ1-4 and V is TRBV6-1; D perhaps matches TRBD1 (5 bases). V was cut by 4 bases and J by 7 bases, with 19 bases left in between. Germline V gives CDR1 MNHNS, CDR2 SASEGT. This CDR3 spans 16 amino acids. Here the CDR3 DNA reads TGTGCCAGCAGTGTCCAGACCGGGACGGCACTTGAAAAACTGTTTTTT. Its protein is CASSVQTGTALEKLFF.

The chain links TRBV10-2 to TRBJ2-7; 8 nucleotides agree with TRBD2. Germline V CDR1 and CDR2: WSHSY, SAAADI. V lost 6 bases to trimming and J lost 9 bases; unmatched junction nucleotides: 13. The CDR3 is made up of 14 amino acids. CDR3 in amino acids: CASSATSGPLRQYV. CDR3 sequence (DNA): TGCGCCAGCAGCGCTACTAGCGGACCCCTTCGGCAGTACGTC.

The chain is built from TRBV6-2 or TRBV6-3 and TRBJ1-5, with D possibly TRBD1 on 5 matching bases. In germline, CDR1 is MNHEY, CDR2 SVGEGT. This CDR3 has 15 amino acids. V gave up 4 bases and J gave up 0 bases, with 10 bases separating them. The CDR3 here is CASSSRDLSNQPQHF. The CDR3 DNA sequence: TGTGCCAGCAGTTCAAGGGACCTTAGCAATCAGCCCCAGCATTTT.